The entry below describes one TCR beta chain. As yet, its antigen is unknown. At one end the junction does not follow the germline gene, possibly because of a read error. The template was RNA from unsorted bulk tissue. Three rounds of nested PCR, following a modified ARM-PCR protocol, produced the TCRbeta library. Via MiXCR, TCRdb re-called the multiplex PCR reads, giving one row per CDR3 protein. The data contain 95,000 to 150,000 distinct CDR3 sequences, over 65% of them seen just once; the ten biggest clones take up roughly 13%. This specimen belongs to a study of tumor and adjacent non-tumor tissue in lung cancer. Study-level results: In normal lung, the top 100 clones were significantly more dominant than in tumor. Tumor TCR diversity, when higher, was linked to shorter survival.

This receptor was taken from a man aged 25-40 years with non-small cell lung cancer. The sequencing input was lung tumor tissue.

In DNA, the CDR3 is TGTGCCAGCACTTTAGCAGGGGTGGACACTAAAGCTTTCTTT. Protein sequence: CASTLAGVDTKAFF. The chain combines TRBV12-3 or TRBV12-4 with TRBJ1-1, with a possible D match to TRBD1 (6 bases). The CDR3 loop spans 14 amino acids.